The 18 T cell receptor beta chains presented below share a single source sample, sequenced in a study of tumor-infiltrating lymphocytes in oesophageal squamous cell carcinoma. TCRdb processed the PCR reads anew with MiXCR; each CDR3 protein has one entry. This table holds some 16,000 distinct CDR3 sequences, 53% found once. The source material was esophageal tumor tissue. These receptors were taken from a male donor with esophageal squamous cell carcinoma.

This clonotype came up a few times. A junction boundary mismatches the germline segment, possibly from a read error. This chain joins TRBV7-6 and TRBJ1-6; D is unresolved. This CDR3 region has 12 residues. Germline-derived CDR1 and CDR2 are SGHVS and FNYEAQ. The CDR3 nucleotides are TGTGCCAGCAGCTTAGGTGGTGACGAGCAGTACTTT. This codes for CASSLGGDEQYF.

The chain joins TRBV9 to TRBJ2-7; 8 bases are shared with TRBD1. The germline CDR1 and CDR2 sequences are SGDLS and YYNGEE. J lost 6 bases, V lost 4 bases, and 9 bases had no gene match. The CDR3 is made up of 14 amino acids. The CDR3 here is CASSPVPDRGEQYF. The CDR3 region has the DNA TGTGCCAGCAGCCCAGTCCCCGACAGGGGCGAGCAGTACTTC.

The CDR3 reads CASRPGTSSINIQYF. The CDR3 region has the DNA TGTGCCAGCAGGCCCGGGACCTCATCGATAAACATTCAGTACTTC. The rearrangement links TRBV27 to TRBJ2-4; D possibly uses TRBD1 or TRBD2 (5 bases each). V dropped 6 bases and J dropped 6 bases, with 18 bases sitting between them. Germline V lookup: CDR1 MNHEY, CDR2 SMNVEV (reference sequence). CDR3 length equals 15 residues.

The chain links TRBV20-1 to TRBJ2-1; no definite D call. This CDR3 comprises 12 residues. Germline CDR1 DFQATT, CDR2 SNEGSKA (reference sequence). V was clipped by 5 bases and J by 7 bases, with 12 bases between them. CDR3 DNA sequence: TGCAGTGCTGAAAGGTTAAAGAATGAGCAGTTCTTC. It encodes CSAERLKNEQFF.

V is TRBV3-1 and J is TRBJ2-1; D is undetermined. Trimming left V 4 bases short and J 0 bases short, with 13 bases between. The CDR3 length is 16 residues. Germline assignment: CDR1 LGHDT and CDR2 YNNKEL (reference sequence). CDR3 sequence: CASSPKSGFSYNEQFF. The DNA for the CDR3 is TGTGCCAGCAGCCCTAAGTCTGGGTTCTCCTACAATGAGCAGTTCTTC.

This chain links TRBV7-3 with TRBJ2-7; a weak D match, TRBD2 (6 bases). The J call may not be correct, given that the DNA end is closer to TRBJ2-1. The CDR3 runs to 16 residues. Germline V gene lookup returns CDR1 SGHTA and CDR2 FQGTGA. CDR3 nucleotides: TGTGCCAGCAGCTTACGGGCCCTCCAGGGAGGCAATGAGCAGTTCTTC. Its protein is CASSLRALQGGNEQFF.

The chain combines TRBV7-2 with TRBJ2-3; D uncertain. The germline CDR1 and CDR2 sequences are SGHTA and FQGNSA. The CDR3 runs 14 residues. V shed 5 bases and J shed 0 bases, with 9 bases lying between them. CDR3 amino acids: CASSPTTSTDTQYF. The CDR3 coding sequence is TGTGCCAGCAGCCCCACCACAAGCACAGATACGCAGTATTTT.

The gene calls are TRBV11-2 and TRBJ2-1; 11 bases align to TRBD2. The CDR3 has 16 amino acids. V was pared by 3 bases and J by 0 bases, with 1 base of the junction left unmatched. Per the germline V gene, CDR1 is SGHAT and CDR2 is FQNNGV. The CDR3 region is CASSFSGRASYNEQFF. The DNA of the CDR3 is TGTGCCAGCAGCTTTAGCGGGAGGGCCTCCTACAATGAGCAGTTCTTC.

The sample holds a few counts of this clonotype. This rearrangement joins TRBV24-1 to TRBJ2-4; D is possibly TRBD2 (6 bases). Trimming took 2 bases from V and 5 from J, leaving 9 bases between them. Germline lookup yields CDR1 KGHDR and CDR2 SFDVKD. The CDR3 contains 14 residues. The CDR3 nucleotides read TGTGCCACCAGTGATTCGGGACTTCAAAACATTCAGTACTTC. This sequence encodes CATSDSGLQNIQYF.

V and J are TRBV10-3 and TRBJ2-5, with D uncertain. The better agreement between TRBJ2-7 and the DNA end casts doubt on the J call. The germline V gene has CDR1 ENHRY and CDR2 SYGVKD. This CDR3 spans 14 amino acids. The CDR3 is CAISESEGFYEQYF. The CDR3 DNA follows: TGTGCCATCAGTGAGTCCGAAGGGTTCTACGAGCAGTACTTC.

J is TRBJ2-5 and V is TRBV6-6; no clear D gene. The CDR3 has 11 amino acids. Trimming shortened V by 2 bases and J by 7 bases, and 5 bases separated the two germline ends. Germline CDR1 is MNHNY and CDR2 is SVGAGI (reference sequence). CDR3 DNA: TGTGCCAGCAGTTACGCGATGACCCAGTACTTC. This gives the protein CASSYAMTQYF.

V usage is TRBV6-2 or TRBV6-3 and J usage is TRBJ2-3, with D unresolved. Germline CDR1 is MNHEY and CDR2 is SVGEGT. The germline V and J ends were trimmed by 2 bases and 8 bases, with 14 bases remaining between them. CDR3 length equals 14 residues. The CDR3: CASSYAQTSGTQYF. CDR3 in DNA: TGTGCCAGCAGTTACGCCCAGACCAGTGGTACGCAGTATTTT.

This clonotype showed up many times. One end of the junction is discordant with germline, which a read error may explain. The chain recombines TRBV5-4 with TRBJ2-3; maybe TRBD1 (5 bases). This CDR3 comprises 14 residues. CDR1 and CDR2 (germline): SGHNT, YYREEE (reference sequence). CDR3 DNA: TGCGCCAGCAGCTTCCCAGGGAGCACAGATACGCAGTATTTT. This encodes CASSFPGSTDTQYF.

This clonotype was observed a few times. The chain employs TRBV28 and TRBJ2-5, with 7 nucleotides matching TRBD1. Judging by the DNA end, TRBJ2-7 fits better; the J call may be wrong. There are 16 residues in the CDR3. CDR1 and CDR2 from the germline V gene are MDHEN and SYDVKM. The DNA of the CDR3 is TGTGCCAGCAGTTCTCCGGGACAGTCCCGTCCCTACGAGCAGTACTTC. Its protein product is CASSSPGQSRPYEQYF.

V and J are TRBV11-2 and TRBJ2-6; possibly TRBD2 for D (6 bases). The V gene lost 5 bases and the J gene lost 4 bases, with 21 bases spanning the gap. The CDR3 is 18 residues long. Germline loops: CDR1 SGHAT, CDR2 FQNNGV. The CDR3 loop is CASSARDFLLWGANVLTF. The CDR3 DNA is TGTGCCAGCAGCGCCCGGGACTTTTTGCTCTGGGGGGCCAACGTCCTGACTTTC.

This chain joins TRBV6-6 and TRBJ2-3; 7 bases are shared with TRBD2. The tail of the sequence fits TRBJ2-5 better, so the J call may be wrong. Per the germline V gene, CDR1 is MNHNY and CDR2 is SVGAGI (reference sequence). This CDR3 spans 15 amino acids. The CDR3 region has the DNA TGTGCCAGCAGTTACGGGCGGGAGTTTTGGGAGACCCAGTACTTC. Its translation is CASSYGREFWETQYF.

The V and J genes are TRBV7-2 and TRBJ2-1; D ambiguous. The DNA matches TRBJ2-7 better at its end, which makes the J call doubtful. Germline V CDR1 and CDR2: SGHTA, FQGNSA. The CDR3 has 14 residues. In DNA, the CDR3 is TGTGCCAGCAGCCCCTGGGCGGTTGGTGGTGAGCAGTACTTC. It specifies CASSPWAVGGEQYF.

This clonotype was counted once. The rearrangement links TRBV7-6 to TRBJ2-3; D is possibly TRBD2 (6 bases). This CDR3 region has 13 residues. Between the trimmed V and J ends, which lost 5 bases and 14 bases, there was a span of 20 bases. The germline V gene encodes CDR1 SGHVS and CDR2 FNYEAQ. DNA for the CDR3: TGTGCCAGCAGCCTAACGTTGGGCGGGGAGCTGTATTTT. Translating it yields CASSLTLGGELYF.